This is a list of T cell receptor beta chains from one sample in a study of metastatic and nonmetastatic thyroid tumors. Through MiXCR, TCRdb re-clonotyped the PCR reads. The sample consists of 27,000 or so clones, 16% of them appearing once. Sequencing was performed on blood. The receptors come from a male donor with papillary thyroid cancer or a benign thyroid nodule (not recorded which). Some clones in this sample may be carry-over from other donors' samples. Each CDR3 is given with its conserved first and last residue. Fields, in order: J gene, clone size, D gene, V gene, CDR3 protein, CDR3 DNA. D genes are given only for firm matches. The listing skips clone size in some rows; elsewhere it reads once, few, many or a size class.

j_gene: TRBJ2-7
abundance: NA
d_gene: NA
v_gene: TRBV10-1
CDR3aa: CASSESGVGYEQYF
CDR3nt: TGCGCCAGCAGTGAGTCGGGAGTGGGCTACGAGCAGTACTTC

j_gene: TRBJ1-1
abundance: few
d_gene: NA
v_gene: TRBV29-1
CDR3aa: CIGWTVGETEAFF
CDR3nt: TGCATCGGGTGGACAGTGGGCGAAACTGAAGCTTTCTTT

j_gene: TRBJ2-1
abundance: many
d_gene: TRBD2
v_gene: TRBV7-2
CDR3aa: CASSLSSSGRAGGEQFF
CDR3nt: TGTGCCAGCAGCTTATCTTCTAGCGGGAGGGCCGGGGGTGAGCAGTTCTTC

j_gene: TRBJ2-2
abundance: many
d_gene: NA
v_gene: TRBV5-4
CDR3aa: CASSSWNANTGELFF
CDR3nt: TGTGCCAGCAGCTCCTGGAACGCGAACACCGGGGAGCTGTTTTTT

j_gene: TRBJ2-1
abundance: many
d_gene: TRBD2
v_gene: TRBV5-1
CDR3aa: CASSPSRGRAPWEQFF
CDR3nt: TGCGCCAGCAGCCCCTCTCGCGGGAGGGCCCCATGGGAGCAGTTCTTC

j_gene: TRBJ2-5
abundance: NA
d_gene: TRBD2
v_gene: TRBV20-1
CDR3aa: CSAAIAGGPLTGETQYF
CDR3nt: TGCAGTGCTGCGATAGCGGGAGGGCCTCTTACCGGGGAGACCCAGTACTTC

j_gene: TRBJ1-1
abundance: many
d_gene: NA
v_gene: TRBV27
CDR3aa: CASTPFSGRLNTEAFF
CDR3nt: TGTGCCAGCACCCCCTTTTCGGGCCGGTTGAACACTGAAGCTTTCTTT

j_gene: TRBJ1-1
abundance: medium-sized
d_gene: TRBD1
v_gene: TRBV6-1
CDR3aa: CASSGRQGEARTEAFF
CDR3nt: TGTGCCAGCAGTGGACGACAGGGGGAAGCGAGAACTGAAGCTTTCTTT

j_gene: TRBJ2-7
abundance: many
d_gene: NA
v_gene: TRBV20-1
CDR3aa: CSARWDPTDEQYF
CDR3nt: TGCAGTGCTAGATGGGACCCCACGGACGAGCAGTACTTC

j_gene: TRBJ2-1
abundance: many
d_gene: NA
v_gene: TRBV7-3
CDR3aa: CASSLGLGQGYEQFF
CDR3nt: TGTGCCAGCAGCTTAGGGCTTGGCCAGGGTTATGAGCAGTTCTTC

j_gene: TRBJ2-1
abundance: many
d_gene: NA
v_gene: TRBV28
CDR3aa: CASRGLSHNEQFF
CDR3nt: TGTGCCAGCAGAGGGCTTAGCCACAATGAGCAGTTCTTC

j_gene: TRBJ2-4
abundance: many
d_gene: TRBD2
v_gene: TRBV5-4
CDR3aa: CASSETSLGENIQYF
CDR3nt: TGTGCCAGCAGCGAGACTAGCTTAGGGGAAAACATTCAGTACTTC

j_gene: TRBJ2-1
abundance: NA
d_gene: TRBD1
v_gene: TRBV11-2
CDR3aa: CASSLGTGANEQFF
CDR3nt: TGTGCCAGCAGCTTAGGGACAGGGGCAAATGAGCAGTTCTTC

j_gene: TRBJ2-5
abundance: NA
d_gene: TRBD2
v_gene: TRBV18
CDR3aa: CASSQSLPGLEGGPSGETQYF
CDR3nt: TGTGCCAGCTCACAATCTCTACCGGGACTAGAGGGAGGGCCCTCAGGAGAGACCCAGTACTTC

j_gene: TRBJ2-5
abundance: many
d_gene: TRBD2
v_gene: TRBV24-1
CDR3aa: CATSDFGTSGKSRQETQYF
CDR3nt: TGTGCCACCAGTGATTTTGGGACTAGCGGCAAGAGTCGACAAGAGACCCAGTACTTC

j_gene: TRBJ2-7
abundance: NA
d_gene: NA
v_gene: TRBV11-2
CDR3aa: CASSLARGEQYF
CDR3nt: TGTGCCAGCAGCTTAGCACGGGGCGAGCAGTACTTC

j_gene: TRBJ1-5
abundance: many
d_gene: TRBD1
v_gene: TRBV18
CDR3aa: CASSRDRDSNQPQHF
CDR3nt: TGTGCCAGCTCCCGGGACAGGGATAGCAATCAGCCCCAGCATTTT

j_gene: TRBJ2-7
abundance: medium-sized
d_gene: NA
v_gene: TRBV6-1
CDR3aa: CASREDSYEQYF
CDR3nt: TGTGCCAGCAGGGAGGACTCCTACGAGCAGTACTTC

j_gene: TRBJ2-5
abundance: many
d_gene: NA
v_gene: TRBV3-1
CDR3aa: CASSQAEETQYF
CDR3nt: TGTGCCAGCAGCCAAGCTGAGGAGACCCAGTACTTC

j_gene: TRBJ1-2
abundance: many
d_gene: NA
v_gene: TRBV5-1
CDR3aa: CASSPRGVGIGDGYTF
CDR3nt: TGCGCCAGCAGCCCCCGCGGGGTGGGGATAGGTGATGGCTACACCTTC

j_gene: TRBJ2-3
abundance: many
d_gene: NA
v_gene: TRBV9
CDR3aa: CASSAAQGGVTDTQYF
CDR3nt: TGTGCCAGCAGCGCGGCACAGGGGGGGGTGACAGATACGCAGTATTTT

j_gene: TRBJ2-7
abundance: NA
d_gene: NA
v_gene: TRBV30
CDR3aa: CAWSVQGYEQYF
CDR3nt: TGTGCCTGGAGTGTCCAGGGCTACGAGCAGTACTTC

j_gene: TRBJ2-3
abundance: NA
d_gene: TRBD2
v_gene: TRBV5-6
CDR3aa: CASIPWTSVDTQYF
CDR3nt: TGTGCCAGCATCCCGTGGACTAGCGTTGATACGCAGTATTTT

j_gene: TRBJ2-3
abundance: many
d_gene: TRBD2
v_gene: TRBV28
CDR3aa: CASSITSGMGTDTQYF
CDR3nt: TGTGCCAGCAGCATTACTAGCGGGATGGGCACAGATACGCAGTATTTT

j_gene: TRBJ2-1
abundance: NA
d_gene: TRBD2
v_gene: TRBV5-5
CDR3aa: CASSLTSGSFYEQFF
CDR3nt: TGTGCCAGCAGCTTGACTAGCGGGAGTTTCTATGAGCAGTTCTTC

j_gene: TRBJ2-7
abundance: NA
d_gene: TRBD2
v_gene: TRBV10-3
CDR3aa: CAIGTSGRPTYEQYF
CDR3nt: TGTGCCATAGGGACTAGCGGGAGGCCCACCTACGAGCAGTACTTC

j_gene: TRBJ2-1
abundance: many
d_gene: TRBD2
v_gene: TRBV9
CDR3aa: CASSVGTSGEQFF
CDR3nt: TGTGCCAGCAGCGTCGGGACTAGCGGAGAGCAGTTCTTC

j_gene: TRBJ1-3
abundance: many
d_gene: NA
v_gene: TRBV30
CDR3aa: CAWSRNREFGNTIYF
CDR3nt: TGTGCCTGGAGTCGGAACAGGGAATTCGGAAACACCATATATTTT

j_gene: TRBJ1-2
abundance: many
d_gene: NA
v_gene: TRBV28
CDR3aa: CASSLGIFNYGYTF
CDR3nt: TGTGCCAGCAGTTTGGGGATATTTAACTATGGCTACACCTTC

j_gene: TRBJ2-7
abundance: few
d_gene: TRBD2
v_gene: TRBV6-1
CDR3aa: CASSSSGTSVSYEQYF
CDR3nt: TGTGCCAGCAGTTCAAGCGGGACTAGCGTCTCCTACGAGCAGTACTTC

j_gene: TRBJ1-2
abundance: few
d_gene: TRBD1
v_gene: TRBV6-1
CDR3aa: CASRRTGGADGYTF
CDR3nt: TGTGCCAGCAGACGCACAGGGGGCGCGGATGGCTACACCTTC

j_gene: TRBJ2-1
abundance: few
d_gene: TRBD1
v_gene: TRBV6-2/TRBV6-3
CDR3aa: CASSYLWGGDRNNEQFF
CDR3nt: TGTGCCAGCAGTTATCTTTGGGGTGGGGACAGAAACAATGAGCAGTTCTTC

j_gene: TRBJ2-1
abundance: medium-sized
d_gene: NA
v_gene: TRBV20-1
CDR3aa: CSARTGSYNEQFF
CDR3nt: TGCAGTGCTAGAACGGGATCCTACAATGAGCAGTTCTTC

j_gene: TRBJ2-5
abundance: NA
d_gene: NA
v_gene: TRBV19
CDR3aa: CASSSGLRGKKETQYF
CDR3nt: TGTGCCAGTAGTTCCGGACTCCGAGGGAAAAAAGAGACCCAGTACTTC

j_gene: TRBJ2-7
abundance: many
d_gene: NA
v_gene: TRBV20-1
CDR3aa: CSARLRMTYEQYF
CDR3nt: TGCAGTGCCCGGCTCCGGATGACCTACGAGCAGTACTTC

j_gene: TRBJ1-3
abundance: medium-sized
d_gene: NA
v_gene: TRBV28
CDR3aa: CASTAPGAGIGNTIYF
CDR3nt: TGTGCCAGCACCGCTCCCGGGGCTGGGATCGGAAACACCATATATTTT

j_gene: TRBJ1-1
abundance: few
d_gene: NA
v_gene: TRBV6-5
CDR3aa: CASSYDGRGTEAFF
CDR3nt: TGTGCCAGCAGTTATGACGGAAGAGGCACTGAAGCTTTCTTT

j_gene: TRBJ2-7
abundance: medium-sized
d_gene: NA
v_gene: TRBV6-2/TRBV6-3
CDR3aa: CASSWGTRRSSYEQYF
CDR3nt: TGTGCCAGCAGTTGGGGTACCAGGCGGAGCTCCTACGAGCAGTACTTC

j_gene: TRBJ1-5
abundance: few
d_gene: NA
v_gene: TRBV6-5
CDR3aa: CASSWGDMTGQPQHF
CDR3nt: TGTGCCAGCAGTTGGGGGGACATGACGGGACAGCCCCAGCATTTT

j_gene: TRBJ2-7
abundance: medium-sized
d_gene: NA
v_gene: TRBV30
CDR3aa: CAWSLGGEQYF
CDR3nt: TGTGCCTGGAGTCTAGGCGGCGAGCAGTACTTC

j_gene: TRBJ2-1
abundance: many
d_gene: TRBD1
v_gene: TRBV6-1
CDR3aa: CASGDREPNEQFF
CDR3nt: TGTGCCAGCGGGGACAGGGAGCCCAATGAGCAGTTCTTC

j_gene: TRBJ2-1
abundance: NA
d_gene: NA
v_gene: TRBV11-2
CDR3aa: CASSFPPGAGGSYNEQFF
CDR3nt: TGTGCCAGCAGCTTCCCTCCGGGGGCAGGGGGCTCCTACAATGAGCAGTTCTTC

j_gene: TRBJ2-2
abundance: NA
d_gene: TRBD2
v_gene: TRBV7-3
CDR3aa: CASSLTGLAGGGTGELFF
CDR3nt: TGTGCCAGCAGCTTAACGGGACTAGCGGGAGGGGGCACCGGGGAGCTGTTTTTT

j_gene: TRBJ2-4
abundance: many
d_gene: NA
v_gene: TRBV20-1
CDR3aa: CSARDPIQFRAKNIQYF
CDR3nt: TGCAGTGCTAGAGATCCCATCCAATTTAGAGCCAAAAACATTCAGTACTTC

j_gene: TRBJ1-4
abundance: few
d_gene: TRBD1
v_gene: TRBV7-2
CDR3aa: CASSLGAGGVGEKLFF
CDR3nt: TGTGCCAGCAGCTTAGGGGCAGGGGGCGTTGGAGAAAAACTGTTTTTT

j_gene: TRBJ2-7
abundance: many
d_gene: NA
v_gene: TRBV7-2
CDR3aa: CASSSPTITGSYEQYF
CDR3nt: TGTGCCAGCAGCTCCCCCACTATAACGGGATCCTACGAGCAGTACTTC

j_gene: TRBJ2-7
abundance: many
d_gene: NA
v_gene: TRBV28
CDR3aa: CASSFLTVFLENEQYF
CDR3nt: TGTGCCAGCAGTTTCCTTACGGTCTTCTTAGAGAACGAGCAGTACTTC

j_gene: TRBJ2-6
abundance: many
d_gene: NA
v_gene: TRBV6-4
CDR3aa: CASSPGPGANVLTF
CDR3nt: TGTGCCAGCAGTCCTGGGCCTGGGGCCAACGTCCTGACTTTC

j_gene: TRBJ2-2
abundance: NA
d_gene: NA
v_gene: TRBV20-1
CDR3aa: CSATLAGGTGELFF
CDR3nt: TGCAGTGCTACCCTAGCTGGAGGTACCGGGGAGCTGTTTTTT

j_gene: TRBJ1-6
abundance: NA
d_gene: TRBD1
v_gene: TRBV11-2
CDR3aa: CASSQTGVNSPLHF
CDR3nt: TGTGCCAGCAGCCAGACAGGGGTTAATTCACCCCTCCACTTT

j_gene: TRBJ2-1
abundance: NA
d_gene: NA
v_gene: TRBV9
CDR3aa: CASSREVLNEQFF
CDR3nt: TGTGCCAGCAGCCGCGAAGTTTTGAATGAGCAGTTCTTC

j_gene: TRBJ2-1
abundance: many
d_gene: TRBD2
v_gene: TRBV18
CDR3aa: CASSLAGTSYNEQFF
CDR3nt: TGTGCCAGCTCACTAGCGGGCACCTCCTACAATGAGCAGTTCTTC

j_gene: TRBJ1-2
abundance: NA
d_gene: TRBD1
v_gene: TRBV4-1
CDR3aa: CASSQGPTGGGGYTF
CDR3nt: TGCGCCAGCAGCCAAGGTCCGACAGGGGGTGGGGGCTACACCTTC

j_gene: TRBJ1-4
abundance: NA
d_gene: NA
v_gene: TRBV11-2
CDR3aa: CASSFVPGPNEKLFF
CDR3nt: TGTGCCAGCAGCTTTGTCCCGGGACCAAATGAAAAACTGTTTTTT